This TCR beta chain was sequenced for a study of T cells in Graves' hyperthyroidism and ophthalmopathy. Study at large: Peripheral blood collection took place at initial diagnosis, before any treatment.

The V end lost 5 bases, the J end lost 6 bases, and 20 bases lay between the germline ends. Germline V gene data show CDR1 as DFQATT and CDR2 as SNEGSKA (reference sequence). There are 15 residues in the CDR3. Exclusion followed for patients with uncontrolled infection, other autoimmune disease, pregnancy or lactation. This blood was taken when hyperthyroidism was first diagnosed, before any ophthalmopathy symptoms existed. Only a few counts were recorded for this clonotype. Researchers amplified the TCR beta CDR3 regions from RNA transcripts. Initially, a first-round RT-PCR of the TCR CDR3 employed the HTBI primer set. TCRdb re-called the multiplex PCR reads with MiXCR, one entry per CDR3 protein. The sample yields around 700,000 distinct CDR3 sequences, approximately 18% seen once.

V usage is TRBV20-1 and J usage is TRBJ2-4, with D perhaps TRBD2 (6 bases). The material sequenced was blood. The TCR comes from a woman aged 50 to 60 with Graves' hyperthyroidism that later progressed to Graves' ophthalmopathy. The CDR3 region has the DNA TGCAGTGCTTCATCCGGGGGTCCAAGAATAAACATTCAGTACTTC. Translating gives CSASSGGPRINIQYF.